These 30 T cell receptor beta chains share one sample of origin, sequenced in a study of graft-versus-host responses after intestinal transplantation. Using immunoSEQ multiplex PCR, the repertoire was profiled, and TCRdb retains in-frame clones only, with some absent. The sample lists 130,000 or so clones, approximately 92% occurring once. What these receptors recognize is not known. The sequenced sample was unstimulated CD4+ T cells sorted from spleen or lymph node cells, obtained before intestinal transplant. All receptors derive from a human donor who received an intestinal transplant.

The DNA of the CDR3 is TGTGCCAGCAGTGATCGGCGGGCTAGCTCCTACAATGAGCAGTTCTTC. It encodes CASSDRRASSYNEQFF. The gene calls are TRBV2 and TRBJ2-1; tentatively, D is TRBD2 (5 bases). The germline V gene has CDR1 SNHLY and CDR2 FYNNEI. Trimming pared 3 bases from V and 0 bases from J, leaving 12 bases between. CDR3 length: 16 residues.

The V and J genes are TRBV7-2 and TRBJ2-3; 9 bases fit TRBD1. V dropped 5 bases and J dropped 5; count of bases not matched to a gene: 8. The germline gives CDR1 SGHTA, CDR2 FQGNSA. The CDR3 has 15 amino acids. The CDR3 DNA reads as TGTGCCAGCAGCCGACAAGGGACAGGGCGAGATACGCAGTATTTT. Translated, it gives CASSRQGTGRDTQYF. Full variable domain (missing parts from reference TRBV7-2 and TRBJ2-3): GAGVSQSPSNKVTEKGKDVELRCDPISGHTALYWYRQSLGQGLEFLIYFQGNSAPDKSGLPSDRFSAERTGGSVSTLTIQRTQQEDSAVYLCASSRQGTGRDTQYFGPGTRLTVL.

V is TRBV6-5 and J is TRBJ2-5; 7 positions match TRBD1. Germline values: CDR1 MNHEY, CDR2 SVGAGI. CDR3 length: 14 amino acids. Trimming at V came to 6 bases and at J to 4 bases, leaving 8 bases not matched to a gene. The CDR3 sequence: CASSYYRGGETQYF. In DNA form, the CDR3 reads TGTGCCAGCAGCTATTACAGGGGTGGAGAGACCCAGTACTTC.

This chain connects TRBV6-5 to TRBJ1-5, with 7 bases that match TRBD1. CDR3 length: 14 amino acids. Germline loops: CDR1 MNHEY, CDR2 SVGAGI. V lost 6 bases to trimming and J lost 9 bases; unmatched junction nucleotides: 11. The CDR3 coding sequence is TGTGCCAGCAGGCCTGACAGGGCACAGGGGCCCCAGCATTTT. Amino acids: CASRPDRAQGPQHF.

This clone was seen only once. The V call is TRBV7-7, the J call TRBJ2-7; 8 bases line up with TRBD2. V was clipped by 2 bases and J by 6 bases; unmatched bases: 6. Germline lookup yields CDR1 SSHAT and CDR2 FNYEAQ (reference sequence). The CDR3 is 14 amino acids. This chain's CDR3 is CASSLRGLEGEQYF. Written as DNA, the CDR3 is TGTGCCAGCAGCTTAAGGGGACTAGAGGGCGAGCAGTACTTC.

This chain uses TRBV19 with TRBJ1-4; TRBD1 matches at 9 bases. This CDR3 spans 15 amino acids. In germline, CDR1 is LNHDA, CDR2 SQIVND (reference sequence). With 5 bases clipped from V and 5 bases from J, the junction kept 6 bases outside the gene matches. CDR3 sequence reads: CASSPPGTGNEKLFF. The DNA for the CDR3 is TGTGCCAGTAGTCCCCCCGGGACAGGGAATGAAAAACTGTTTTTT.

V is TRBV29-1 and J is TRBJ2-1, with 7 bases that match TRBD2. The germline CDR1 and CDR2 sequences are SQVTM and ANQGSEA. J was trimmed by 6 bases and V by 3 bases; bases with no gene match: 5. The CDR3 has 13 residues. Written as DNA, the CDR3 is TGCAGCGTTGATTTGGGAGGGTTCAATGAGCAGTTCTTC. Its protein is CSVDLGGFNEQFF.

The chain links TRBV20-1 to TRBJ2-1; no definite D call. V lost 1 base to trimming and J lost 7 bases, with 5 bases between them. Looked up from germline, CDR1 is DFQATT and CDR2 is SNEGSKA (reference sequence). The CDR3 length is 11 residues. CDR3 DNA sequence: TGCAGTGCTAGAGGGGAAAATGAGCAGTTCTTC. This sequence encodes CSARGENEQFF.

This clone was recorded once. This chain uses TRBV7-9 with TRBJ2-3; D is undetermined. Trimming removed 4 bases at V and 1 base at J, with 15 bases between. CDR1 is SEHNR and CDR2 is FQNEAQ in the germline V gene (reference sequence). The CDR3 totals 16 residues. The CDR3 is CASSWGKRFGTDTQYF. CDR3 DNA: TGTGCCAGCAGCTGGGGAAAACGGTTCGGCACAGATACGCAGTATTTT.

The chain couples TRBV7-9 to TRBJ1-4; possibly TRBD1 for D (5 bases). V was cut by 5 bases and J by 7 bases, with 14 bases left in between. The CDR3 is 14 amino acids. The germline V gene has CDR1 SEHNR and CDR2 FQNEAQ (reference sequence). CDR3 nucleotide sequence: TGTGCCAGCAGCACCGGGACGGCTCCTGAAAAACTGTTTTTT. Amino acids: CASSTGTAPEKLFF.

The chain couples TRBV12-5 to TRBJ1-1, with D uncertain. V lost 6 bases and J 7 bases, leaving 12 bases between the germline ends. This CDR3 contains 12 residues. The V gene's germline CDR1 is LGHNT and CDR2 FRNRAP. The CDR3 region is CASGRAPGEAFF. CDR3 DNA sequence: TGTGCTAGTGGAAGAGCCCCTGGTGAAGCTTTCTTT.

The CDR3 sequence: CASSMGQVSNQPQHF. CDR3 nucleotides: TGTGCCAGTAGTATGGGACAGGTGAGCAATCAGCCCCAGCATTTT. This chain uses TRBV19 with TRBJ1-5; TRBD1 matches at 8 bases. V shed 3 bases and J 1 base; nucleotides not matched to a gene: 2. The CDR3 has 15 residues. Germline V lookup: CDR1 LNHDA, CDR2 SQIVND (reference sequence).

The chain links TRBV5-1 to TRBJ2-7; 10 bases fit TRBD2. The V segment lost 4 bases and the J segment 0 bases; nucleotides outside the gene matches: 7. The CDR3 is made up of 16 amino acids. Germline CDR1 reads SGHRS; CDR2 reads YFSETQ. The CDR3 protein is CASSPRTSGISYEQYF. CDR3 sequence (DNA): TGCGCCAGCAGCCCCCGGACTAGCGGTATCTCCTACGAGCAGTACTTC.

This sequence joins TRBV27 and TRBJ1-2; possible D gene TRBD1, 5 bases. Germline assignment: CDR1 MNHEY and CDR2 SMNVEV (reference sequence). The CDR3 runs 15 residues. V lost 4 bases and J lost 8, with 20 bases in between. The CDR3: CASSSWDGGMWGYTF. The CDR3 bases are TGTGCCAGCAGTTCTTGGGACGGCGGTATGTGGGGCTACACCTTC.

The sample holds one count of this clone. This chain joins TRBV5-4 and TRBJ1-1; tentatively, D is TRBD1 (6 bases). V was pared by 3 bases and J by 4 bases, with 22 bases between. In germline, CDR1 is SGHNT, CDR2 YYREEE (reference sequence). The CDR3 is 17 amino acids. As DNA, the CDR3 is TGTGCCAGCAGCTCCATTGTTGAGAAGAGGGGGGTCACTGAAGCTTTCTTT. This codes for CASSSIVEKRGVTEAFF. Full variable domain (remainder filled in from reference TRBV5-4 and TRBJ1-1): ETGVTQSPTHLIKTRGQQVTLRCSSQSGHNTVSWYQQALGQGPQFIFQYYREEENGRGNFPPRFSGLQFPNYSSELNVNALELDDSALYLCASSSIVEKRGVTEAFFGQGTRLTVV.

This chain uses TRBV2 with TRBJ2-7; D call uncertain. The CDR3 consists of 11 residues. Per germline, CDR1 SNHLY and CDR2 FYNNEI. V gave up 7 bases and J gave up 6 bases, with 10 bases separating them. The CDR3 DNA follows: TGTGCCAGCAATCCCTGGGGCGAGCAGTACTTC. Protein product: CASNPWGEQYF.

The gene calls are TRBV7-2 and TRBJ1-2, with D uncertain. There are 14 residues in the CDR3. The germline gives CDR1 SGHTA, CDR2 FQGNSA. Trimming cost V 1 base and J 3 bases, with 9 bases left between them. This CDR3 reads CASSLVSVDYGYTF. CDR3 DNA: TGTGCCAGCAGCTTAGTCAGCGTAGACTATGGCTACACCTTC.

The chain couples TRBV10-3 to TRBJ2-1; 8 positions match TRBD2. Germline CDR1 is ENHRY and CDR2 is SYGVKD. Trimming cost V 6 bases and J 6 bases; bases outside gene matches: 7. The CDR3 contains 14 residues. The CDR3: CAIRGGGTSNEQFF. The CDR3, as DNA: TGTGCCATCAGAGGGGGGGGGACTAGCAATGAGCAGTTCTTC.

This chain connects TRBV6-6 to TRBJ2-3; no definite D call. The ends were cut back, 0 bases at V and 0 bases at J, with 7 bases in the middle. The CDR3 loop spans 15 amino acids. CDR1 is MNHNY and CDR2 is SVGAGI in the germline V gene (reference sequence). Written as DNA, the CDR3 is TGTGCCAGCAGTTACTCGAAGGTCAGCACAGATACGCAGTATTTT. It encodes CASSYSKVSTDTQYF.

The chain carries TRBV6-6 and TRBJ2-7, with TRBD1 identical over 7 bases. V dropped 5 bases and J dropped 11; count of bases not matched to a gene: 9. This CDR3 contains 12 residues. Germline CDR1 MNHNY, CDR2 SVGAGI (reference sequence). The CDR3 region is CASSIQGSQEYF. The CDR3 DNA reads TGTGCCAGCAGTATACAGGGGAGTCAAGAGTACTTC.

This chain links TRBV11-2 with TRBJ1-2; no clear D. The CDR3 has 14 amino acids. V was pared by 5 bases and J by 8 bases, with 18 bases between. Germline-derived CDR1 and CDR2 are SGHAT and FQNNGV. CDR3 amino acids: CASSPPLKPGGYTF. CDR3 bases: TGTGCCAGCAGCCCTCCCCTAAAACCGGGCGGCTACACCTTC.

V gene TRBV15 combines with J gene TRBJ1-1; perhaps TRBD1 as D (6 bases). The CDR3 runs 14 residues. The V end was cut by 5 bases, the J end by 0 bases, with 10 bases between. Germline values: CDR1 LNHNV, CDR2 YYDKDF (reference sequence). The CDR3, as DNA: TGTGCCACCAGCCCAGGGGCCATGAACACTGAAGCTTTCTTT. Its translation is CATSPGAMNTEAFF.

J is TRBJ2-5 and V is TRBV5-1; D gene unclear. Germline V gene sequence: CDR1 SGHRS, CDR2 YFSETQ. Trimming removed 4 bases at V and 5 bases at J, with 18 bases between. CDR3 length equals 15 residues. The CDR3 DNA reads as TGCGCCAGCAGCCCTCTAAACTTGGGTGGCGAGACCCAGTACTTC. It codes for CASSPLNLGGETQYF.

This clone was detected only a few times. The chain carries TRBV11-2 and TRBJ2-7; D is unclear. This CDR3 is built from 13 residues. CDR1 is SGHAT, CDR2 FQNNGV, per germline. V lost 0 bases, J lost 2 bases, and 5 bases lay in between. The CDR3 DNA sequence: TGTGCCAGCAGCTTAGATAGGCCCTACGAGCAGTACTTC. Translation: CASSLDRPYEQYF.

The gene calls are TRBV5-4 and TRBJ1-4, with 8 bases aligning to TRBD1. The CDR3 loop spans 13 amino acids. Germline V gene data show CDR1 as SGHNT and CDR2 as YYREEE (reference sequence). Losses at the gene ends were 3 bases for V and 8 bases for J; bases not matched to a gene: 3. The DNA of the CDR3 is TGTGCCAGCAGCTCGGGACAGGTGGAAAAACTGTTTTTT. This translates into CASSSGQVEKLFF.

The rearrangement uses TRBV4-2 and TRBJ2-3; D ambiguous. Trimming stripped 0 bases from V and 1 base from J, with 11 bases between. CDR1 is LGHNA, CDR2 YNFKEQ, per germline. This CDR3 is 16 amino acids long. The CDR3 spells CASSQESSSRTDTQYF. The CDR3 DNA follows: TGTGCCAGCAGCCAAGAATCGAGTTCCCGCACAGATACGCAGTATTTT.

The rearrangement links TRBV30 to TRBJ1-2; D is unclear. This CDR3 spans 12 amino acids. The germline V gene encodes CDR1 GTSNPN and CDR2 SVGIG (reference sequence). DNA for the CDR3: TGTACGGGAGCCCTTGCTAACTATGGCTACACCTTC. Its translation is CTGALANYGYTF.

This clone was observed once. The CDR3 protein is CASSQQRGWETQYF. CDR3 nucleotides: TGCGCCAGCAGCCAGCAGAGGGGGTGGGAGACCCAGTACTTC. The rearrangement links TRBV4-1 to TRBJ2-5; D might be TRBD1 (6 bases). The CDR3 has 14 residues. V dropped 3 bases and J dropped 5 bases, with 13 bases sitting between them. Germline V gene sequence: CDR1 MGHRA, CDR2 YSYEKL.

V and J are TRBV29-1 and TRBJ1-1; 7 nucleotides match TRBD1. The CDR3 sequence is 15 residues long. The V gene end was trimmed by 7 bases and the J gene end by 0 bases; junction bases not matched to a gene: 11. CDR1 is SQVTM and CDR2 is ANQGSEA in the germline V gene. CDR3 sequence (DNA): TGCAGCGCAAAACTACAGGGGAGGGTGAACACTGAAGCTTTCTTT. This sequence encodes CSAKLQGRVNTEAFF. Looking up the rest from reference TRBV29-1 and TRBJ1-1 gives the full variable domain: SAVISQKPSRDICQRGTSLTIQCQVDSQVTMMFWYRQQPGQSLTLIATANQGSEATYESGFVIDKFPISRPNLTFSTLTVSNMSPEDSSIYLCSAKLQGRVNTEAFFGQGTRLTVV.

CDR3 sequence: CASSLMDQTLSPLHF. DNA of the CDR3: TGCGCCAGCAGCTTGATGGACCAGACCCTTTCACCCCTCCACTTT. The chain couples TRBV5-1 to TRBJ1-6; unclear D gene. Germline V gene sequence: CDR1 SGHRS, CDR2 YFSETQ. This CDR3 comprises 15 residues. V lost 1 base, J lost 9 bases, and 14 bases lay in between.